This T cell receptor beta chain is drawn from a study of T-cell reconstitution after alpha-beta-depleted transplantation in children. Researchers prepared the TCRbeta library using unique molecular identifiers, the study reports. TCRdb re-called the PCR reads with MiXCR, one entry per CDR3 protein. The profile shows 550,000 to 800,000 distinct CDR3 sequences, around 13% of them singletons. Study results and caveats: T-cell counts and diversity at one year post-transplant came mainly from newly produced T cells. Some patients' high day-60 TCRbeta diversity was traced to surviving recipient T cells and thymic progenitors. Expanded graft clones, several hundred of them, were reportedly the source of alpha-beta T cells about two months after transplant.

At least ten counts were recorded for this clonotype. Its antigen is as yet unknown. The CDR3 is made up of 13 amino acids. The V end lost 1 base, the J end lost 3 bases, and 6 bases lay between the germline ends. Germline CDR1 MNHEY, CDR2 SMNVEV (reference sequence). The chain combines TRBV27 with TRBJ1-1; D uncertain. The sample consisted of PBMCs, taken before TCRalphabeta/CD19-depleted stem cell transplant. The receptor comes from a girl aged 2-15 years with congenital amegakaryocytic thrombocytopenia, due to receive a stem cell transplant. The CDR3 loop is CASSLWGDTEAFF. CDR3 DNA sequence: TGTGCCAGCAGTTTATGGGGAGACACTGAAGCTTTCTTT.